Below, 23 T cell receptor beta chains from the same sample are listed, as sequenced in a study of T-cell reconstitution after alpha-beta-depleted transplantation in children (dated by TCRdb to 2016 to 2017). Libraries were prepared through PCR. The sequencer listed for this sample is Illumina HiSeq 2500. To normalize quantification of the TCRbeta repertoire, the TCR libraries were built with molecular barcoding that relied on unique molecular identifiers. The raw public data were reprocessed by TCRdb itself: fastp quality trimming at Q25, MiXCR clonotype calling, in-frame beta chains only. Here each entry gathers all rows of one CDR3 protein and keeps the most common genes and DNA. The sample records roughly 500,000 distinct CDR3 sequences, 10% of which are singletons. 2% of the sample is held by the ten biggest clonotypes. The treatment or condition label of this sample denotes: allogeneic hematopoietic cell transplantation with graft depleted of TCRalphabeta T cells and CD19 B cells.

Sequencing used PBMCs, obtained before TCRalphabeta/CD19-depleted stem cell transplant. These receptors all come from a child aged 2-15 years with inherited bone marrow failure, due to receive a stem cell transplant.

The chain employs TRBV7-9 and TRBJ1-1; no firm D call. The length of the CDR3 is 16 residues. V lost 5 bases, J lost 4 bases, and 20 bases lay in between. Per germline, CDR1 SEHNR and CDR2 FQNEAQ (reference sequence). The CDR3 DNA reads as TGTGCCAGCAGCGCGATTCCGGGTACACGGACCACTGAAGCTTTCTTT. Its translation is CASSAIPGTRTTEAFF.

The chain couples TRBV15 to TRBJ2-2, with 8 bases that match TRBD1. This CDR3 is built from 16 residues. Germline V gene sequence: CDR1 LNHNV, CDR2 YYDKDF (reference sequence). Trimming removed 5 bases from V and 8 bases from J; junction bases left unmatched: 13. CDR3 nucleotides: TGTGCCACCAGCCGGAAAAGGACAGGGAGTACGGGGGAGCTGTTTTTT. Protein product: CATSRKRTGSTGELFF.

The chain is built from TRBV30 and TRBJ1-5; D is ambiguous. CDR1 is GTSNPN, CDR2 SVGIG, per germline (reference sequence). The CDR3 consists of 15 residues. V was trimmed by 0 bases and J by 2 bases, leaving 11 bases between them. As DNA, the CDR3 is TGTGCCTGGAGTGTAACGGCTAGGGGCAATCAGCCCCAGCATTTT. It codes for CAWSVTARGNQPQHF. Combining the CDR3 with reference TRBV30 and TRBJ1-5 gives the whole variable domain SQTIHQWPATLVQPVGSPLSLECTVEGTSNPNLYWYRQAAGRGLQLLFYSVGIGQISSEVPQNLSASRPQDRQFILSSKKLLLSDSGFYLCAWSVTARGNQPQHFGDGTRLSIL.

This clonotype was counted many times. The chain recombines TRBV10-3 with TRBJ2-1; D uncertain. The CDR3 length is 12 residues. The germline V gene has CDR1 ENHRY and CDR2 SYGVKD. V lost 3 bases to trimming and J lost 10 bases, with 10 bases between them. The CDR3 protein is CAISDQAGEQFF. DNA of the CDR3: TGTGCCATCAGTGATCAAGCTGGGGAGCAGTTCTTC.

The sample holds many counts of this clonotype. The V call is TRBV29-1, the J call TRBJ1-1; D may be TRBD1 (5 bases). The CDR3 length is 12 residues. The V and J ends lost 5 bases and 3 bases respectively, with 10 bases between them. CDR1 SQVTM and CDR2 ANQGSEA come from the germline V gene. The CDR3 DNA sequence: TGCAGCGTTTTCGACAGATACACTGAAGCTTTCTTT. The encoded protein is CSVFDRYTEAFF.

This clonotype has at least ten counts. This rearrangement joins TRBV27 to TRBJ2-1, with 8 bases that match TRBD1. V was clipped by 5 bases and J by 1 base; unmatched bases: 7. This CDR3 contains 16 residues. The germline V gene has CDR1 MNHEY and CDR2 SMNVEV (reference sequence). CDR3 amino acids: CASSNPQGESYNEQFF. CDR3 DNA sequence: TGTGCCAGCAGTAACCCACAGGGGGAATCCTACAATGAGCAGTTCTTC.

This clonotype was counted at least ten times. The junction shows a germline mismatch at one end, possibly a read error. The CDR3 region is CASRYSTGDGYTF. For the CDR3, the DNA is TGTGCCAGCAGATACTCCACAGGGGATGGCTACACCTTC. V and J are TRBV6-5 and TRBJ1-2, with 7 bases identical to TRBD1. The CDR3 consists of 13 residues. Germline values: CDR1 MNHEY, CDR2 SVGAGI.

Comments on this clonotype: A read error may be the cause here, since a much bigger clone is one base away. CDR3 loop: CASSQDGPDTGELFF. DNA for the CDR3: TGCGCCAGCAGCCAAGATGGCCCAGACACCGGGGAGCTGTTTTTT. The chain links TRBV4-3 to TRBJ2-2; D remains ambiguous. CDR1 and CDR2 from the germline V gene are LGHNA and YSLEER. CDR3 length: 15 amino acids. Trimming took 0 bases from V and 3 from J, leaving 8 bases between them.

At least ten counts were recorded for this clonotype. In nucleotides, the CDR3 is TGCAGCGTTGAATCCACGGGACTAGCGGGATACAATGAGCAGTTCTTC. Translating it yields CSVESTGLAGYNEQFF. The gene calls are TRBV29-1 and TRBJ2-1; 13 nucleotides line up with TRBD2. This CDR3 is 16 amino acids long. V was clipped by 2 bases and J by 4 bases; unmatched bases: 5. The germline V gene encodes CDR1 SQVTM and CDR2 ANQGSEA.

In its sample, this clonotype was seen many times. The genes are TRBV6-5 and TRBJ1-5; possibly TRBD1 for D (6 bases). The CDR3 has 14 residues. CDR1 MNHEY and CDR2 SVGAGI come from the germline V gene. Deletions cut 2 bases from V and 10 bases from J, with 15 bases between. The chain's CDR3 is CASSYGQRAHPQHF. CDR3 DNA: TGTGCCAGCAGTTACGGACAGAGGGCTCATCCCCAGCATTTT.

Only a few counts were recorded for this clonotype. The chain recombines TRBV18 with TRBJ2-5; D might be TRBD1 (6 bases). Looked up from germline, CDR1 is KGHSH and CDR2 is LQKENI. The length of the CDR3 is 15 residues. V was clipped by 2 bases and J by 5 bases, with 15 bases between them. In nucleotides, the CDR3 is TGTGCCAGCTCACCATCACAGGGCTCCCGGGAGACCCAGTACTTC. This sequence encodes CASSPSQGSRETQYF.

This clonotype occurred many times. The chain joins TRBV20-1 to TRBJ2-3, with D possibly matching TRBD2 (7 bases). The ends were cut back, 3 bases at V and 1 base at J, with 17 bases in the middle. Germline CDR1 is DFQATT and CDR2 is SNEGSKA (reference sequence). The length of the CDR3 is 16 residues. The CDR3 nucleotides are TGCAGTGCTAGTGAAGGGGGAGGGTTCGGCACAGATACGCAGTATTTT. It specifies CSASEGGGFGTDTQYF.

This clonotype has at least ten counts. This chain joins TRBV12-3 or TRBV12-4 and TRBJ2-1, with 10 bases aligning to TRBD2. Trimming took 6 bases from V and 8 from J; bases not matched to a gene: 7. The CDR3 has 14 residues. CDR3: CASRAAGGPDEQFF. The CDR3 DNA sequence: TGTGCCAGCAGGGCAGCGGGAGGGCCCGATGAGCAGTTCTTC.

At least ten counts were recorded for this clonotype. CDR3: CSVAPTRGGDTQYF. The CDR3 nucleotides are TGCAGCGTGGCCCCGACTCGTGGGGGGGATACGCAGTATTTT. The chain recombines TRBV29-1 with TRBJ2-3; D is perhaps TRBD2 (6 bases). Germline lookup yields CDR1 SQVTM and CDR2 ANQGSEA. CDR3 length equals 14 residues. The V and J ends lost 6 bases and 6 bases respectively, with 19 bases between them.

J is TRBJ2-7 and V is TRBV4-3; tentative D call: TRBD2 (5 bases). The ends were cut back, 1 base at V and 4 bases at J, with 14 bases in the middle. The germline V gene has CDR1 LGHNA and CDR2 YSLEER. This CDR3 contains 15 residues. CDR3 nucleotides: TGCGCCAGCAGCCAAGTGCGCAGCGGAAATTACGAGCAGTACTTC. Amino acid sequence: CASSQVRSGNYEQYF.

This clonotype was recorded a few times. The chain's CDR3 is CASTRRQGEVSDTEAFF. The CDR3 bases are TGTGCCAGTACCAGAAGACAGGGAGAAGTCTCAGACACTGAAGCTTTCTTT. V gene TRBV19 combines with J gene TRBJ1-1; 7 bases are shared with TRBD1. Germline CDR1 reads LNHDA; CDR2 reads SQIVND (reference sequence). After removal of 7 bases from V and 3 bases from J, the junction contained 17 bases not matched to a gene. The CDR3 sequence is 17 residues long.

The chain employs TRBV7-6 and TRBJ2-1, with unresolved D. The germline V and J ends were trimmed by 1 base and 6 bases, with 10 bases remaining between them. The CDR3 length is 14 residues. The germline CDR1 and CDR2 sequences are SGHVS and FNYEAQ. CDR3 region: CASSLVAPRNEQFF. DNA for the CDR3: TGTGCCAGCAGCTTAGTGGCACCGCGCAATGAGCAGTTCTTC.

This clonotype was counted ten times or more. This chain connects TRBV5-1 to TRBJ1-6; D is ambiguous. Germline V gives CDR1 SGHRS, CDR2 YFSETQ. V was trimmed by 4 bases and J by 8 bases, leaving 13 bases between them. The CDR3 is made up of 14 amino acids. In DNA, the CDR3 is TGCGCCAGCAGCCTCTTGACATTCGATTCACCCCTCCACTTT. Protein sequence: CASSLLTFDSPLHF.

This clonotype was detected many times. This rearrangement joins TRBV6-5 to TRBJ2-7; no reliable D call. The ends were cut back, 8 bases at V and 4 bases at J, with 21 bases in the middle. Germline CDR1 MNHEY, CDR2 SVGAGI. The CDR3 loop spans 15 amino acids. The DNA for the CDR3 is TGTGCCAGCGGCCTTTGGGTCGCGGAAGGTTACGAGCAGTACTTC. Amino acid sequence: CASGLWVAEGYEQYF.

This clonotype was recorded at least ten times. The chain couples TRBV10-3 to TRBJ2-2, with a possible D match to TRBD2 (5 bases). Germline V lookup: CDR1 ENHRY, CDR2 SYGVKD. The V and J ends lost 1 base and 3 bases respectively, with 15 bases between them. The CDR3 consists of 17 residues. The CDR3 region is CAISELGGGSHTGELFF. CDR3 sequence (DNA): TGTGCCATCAGTGAGTTAGGCGGCGGGTCGCACACCGGGGAGCTGTTTTTT.

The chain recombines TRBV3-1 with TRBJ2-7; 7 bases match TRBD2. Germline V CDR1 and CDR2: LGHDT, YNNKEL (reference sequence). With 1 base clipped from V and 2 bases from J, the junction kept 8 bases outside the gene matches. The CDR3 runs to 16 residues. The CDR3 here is CASSQAVAGATYEQYF. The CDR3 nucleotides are TGTGCCAGCAGCCAAGCCGTAGCGGGCGCGACCTACGAGCAGTACTTC.

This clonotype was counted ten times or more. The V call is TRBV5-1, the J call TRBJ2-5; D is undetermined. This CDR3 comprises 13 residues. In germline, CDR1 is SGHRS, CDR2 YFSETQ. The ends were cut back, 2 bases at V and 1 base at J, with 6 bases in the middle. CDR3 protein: CASSFGVQETQYF. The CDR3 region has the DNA TGCGCCAGCAGCTTTGGAGTCCAAGAGACCCAGTACTTC.

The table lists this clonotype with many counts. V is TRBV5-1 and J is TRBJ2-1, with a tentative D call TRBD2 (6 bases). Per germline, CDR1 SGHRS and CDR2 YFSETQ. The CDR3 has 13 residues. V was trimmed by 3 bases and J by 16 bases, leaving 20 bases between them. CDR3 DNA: TGCGCCAGCAGCTGGGAACCCACTAGCATTCACTTCTTC. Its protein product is CASSWEPTSIHFF.